Listed here are 11 T cell receptor beta chains from one sample, sequenced in a study of read filtering for tumor transcriptome and immune sequencing. The library was built from 400 ng RNA with molecular barcoded adaptors for alpha/delta and beta/gamma chains. MiXCR was run by TCRdb on the reads, yielding one entry per CDR3 protein. In the table there are 40,000 or so distinct CDR3 sequences, 10% to 15% of which are singletons. The specimen was a population of CD138-negative cells sorted from bone marrow. These receptors originate from a donor at least 40 years old with multiple myeloma.

This clonotype was recorded many times. This chain joins TRBV20-1 and TRBJ1-5, with a weak D call TRBD1 (6 bases). The CDR3 sequence is 13 residues long. The germline gives CDR1 DFQATT, CDR2 SNEGSKA (reference sequence). The ends were cut back, 7 bases at V and 2 bases at J, with 12 bases in the middle. This CDR3 reads CSGTYRGNQPQHF. The DNA for the CDR3 is TGCAGTGGAACCTACAGGGGCAATCAGCCCCAGCATTTT.

This clonotype was observed at least ten times. This chain links TRBV21-1 with TRBJ1-1; the tabulated D call, TRBD1, remains unverified against the DNA. TRBV21-1 is tagged as a pseudogene. The CDR3 is 15 amino acids. In nucleotides, the CDR3 is TGTGCCAGCAGCAACGAACAGGTTTTGAACACTGAAGCTTTCTTT. It codes for CASSNEQVLNTEAFF.

This clonotype showed up many times. The CDR3 DNA follows: TGCGCCAGCAGCTTGGCGGGAGGCAGGGATGAGCAGTTCTTC. It encodes CASSLAGGRDEQFF. The J gene is TRBJ2-1, the V gene TRBV5-1, with 7 bases aligning to TRBD2. Germline lookup yields CDR1 SGHRS and CDR2 YFSETQ. Trimming took 0 bases from V and 8 from J; bases not matched to a gene: 5. There are 14 residues in the CDR3.

As concerns this clonotype: This may stem from a read error, because a much larger clone lies one nucleotide away. Without the conserved terminal phenylalanine or tryptophan, this CDR3 likely stems from a read error. The CDR3 spells CASTPYTQETQYL. The CDR3 DNA follows: TGTGCCAGCACCCCGTACACCCAAGAGACCCAGTACCTC. This chain connects TRBV7-2 to TRBJ2-5; unclear D gene. CDR1 and CDR2 from the germline V gene are SGHTA and FQGNSA. The V end was cut by 7 bases, the J end by 1 base, with 10 bases between. The CDR3 spans 13 residues.

This clonotype was observed many times. The chain is built from TRBV7-2 and TRBJ2-3; possible D gene TRBD2, 6 bases. There are 16 residues in the CDR3. The germline gives CDR1 SGHTA, CDR2 FQGNSA. Trimming shortened V by 6 bases and J by 0 bases, and 16 bases separated the two germline ends. The DNA of the CDR3 is TGTGCCAGCAGAATTTATAGCGGATTAAGCACAGATACGCAGTATTTT. Protein: CASRIYSGLSTDTQYF.

This clonotype was seen many times. V and J are TRBV6-1 and TRBJ2-2, with D possibly TRBD1 on 6 matching bases. This CDR3 has 16 amino acids. V lost 7 bases and J 6 bases, leaving 21 bases between the germline ends. Germline loops: CDR1 MNHNS, CDR2 SASEGT. CDR3 nucleotides: TGTGCCAGCAACGGCAGGGGATCTCTACACGCCGGGGAGCTGTTTTTT. Its translation is CASNGRGSLHAGELFF.

This clonotype came up many times. The chain carries TRBV6-5 and TRBJ2-3; tentatively, D is TRBD2 (5 bases). The V end lost 6 bases, the J end lost 0 bases, and 13 bases lay between the germline ends. The CDR3 length is 15 residues. Per the germline V gene, CDR1 is MNHEY and CDR2 is SVGAGI. As DNA, the CDR3 is TGTGCCAGCAGAAGTGAGCGGATAAGCACAGATACGCAGTATTTT. Translating it yields CASRSERISTDTQYF.

V is TRBV6-2 or TRBV6-3 and J is TRBJ2-7; 12 bases match TRBD1. V gave up 6 bases and J gave up 6 bases; unmatched junction bases: 9. CDR1 is MNHEY and CDR2 is SVGEGT in the germline V gene. The CDR3 extends over 15 amino acids. DNA for the CDR3: TGTGCCAGCAGACACACCGGGACAGGGGGCGCCGAGCAGTACTTC. As protein: CASRHTGTGGAEQYF.

Ten or more counts support this clonotype. This chain uses TRBV20-1 with TRBJ2-7, with TRBD1 matching 10 bases. This CDR3 has 14 amino acids. The V gene's germline CDR1 is DFQATT and CDR2 SNEGSKA (reference sequence). V was pared by 0 bases and J by 7 bases, with 6 bases of the junction left unmatched. CDR3 nucleotides: TGCAGTGCTAGAGATCGCGACAGGGGGCGGGAGCAGTACTTC. Its protein is CSARDRDRGREQYF.

This clonotype was found many times. CDR3 amino acids: CASSLAGDFSYNEQFF. CDR3 nucleotides: TGTGCCAGCAGCTTAGCGGGGGATTTCTCCTACAATGAGCAGTTCTTC. The chain is built from TRBV7-9 and TRBJ2-1, with D tentatively TRBD1 or TRBD2 (5 bases each). V gave up 0 bases and J gave up 0 bases, with 9 bases separating them. CDR1 SEHNR and CDR2 FQNEAQ come from the germline V gene (reference sequence). The CDR3 consists of 16 residues.

This clonotype came up a few times. The V and J genes are TRBV5-5 and TRBJ2-1, with TRBD2 matching over 8 bases. This CDR3 contains 15 residues. J was trimmed by 7 bases and V by 2 bases; bases with no gene match: 8. Germline CDR1 reads SGHKS; CDR2 reads YYEKEE (reference sequence). CDR3 nucleotides: TGTGCCAGCAGCTTTCTGGCGGGAGGCGCAAATGAGCAGTTCTTC. This encodes CASSFLAGGANEQFF.